This entry describes one TCR beta chain. As yet, its antigen is unknown. This specimen comes from a study of cytomegalovirus exposure and HLA in healthy donors. Study summary: In a previous analysis, 100 million to 140 million unique TCR beta sequences were found from some 200 million T cells. Findings of the study overall: Across donors, sequencing depth was assumed by presence/absence analyses to be roughly uniform. Among the sequence variants, a highly shared cluster was likely an artifact of sequencing.

Primers for the PCR totalled 60 Vbeta and 13 Jbeta. Sequencing used immunoSEQ multiplex PCR; TCRdb keeps in-frame clones, though not all of them. The repertoire holds fewer than 65,000 clones, with approximately 80% as singletons. Sequences were obtained from PBMCs. The sequence derives from a woman between 35 and 50 years old in good health and CMV-seropositive.

CDR3 sequence (DNA): TGTGCCAGTAGTCCCGGGTACTATGGCTACACCTTC. It encodes CASSPGYYGYTF. The chain carries TRBV19 and TRBJ1-2; D gene ambiguous. The CDR3 contains 12 residues. V was cut by 5 bases and J by 3 bases, with 7 bases left in between. Germline V gene lookup returns CDR1 LNHDA and CDR2 SQIVND (reference sequence).